The T cell receptor (beta chain) described here comes from a study of shared clonotypes between healthy human individuals. As for the study in general: Per donor, CD8 memory used one plate, CD8 naive used two, CD4 memory used three and CD4 naive used three.

Points on this clone: Antigen: not known.

Study-wide results and limits: Several donors held 5% to 5.5% of naive CD4 clonotypes in common.

The CDR3 runs 16 residues. Positive CCR7 selection of CD45RO-negative cells yielded the naive CD8 cells, and terminally differentiated effector memory CD45RA+ cells were excluded. Method: immunoSEQ multiplex PCR; TCRdb's copy keeps in-frame clones and lacks some. The sample consists of millions of clones, around 96% of them appearing once. The rearrangement joins TRBV21-1 to TRBJ2-3; TRBD1 was called by the table and not checked on the DNA. TRBV21-1 has pseudogene status. The clonotype comes from a man aged 18 to 35 in good health. Material for sequencing was naive CD8+ T cells sorted from blood. The CDR3 bases are TGTGCCAGCAGCACCCCCAACGGACAGAGCACAGATACGCAGTATTTT. Amino acids: CASSTPNGQSTDTQYF.